These 10 T cell receptor beta chains were sequenced from one sample in a study of blood T cell repertoires in COVID-19. TCRdb keeps only in-frame clones here, not all; method: immunoSEQ multiplex PCR. The sample lists 150,000 to 200,000 clones, 65% to 90% occurring once. Sequencing was done on a sample of PBMCs or T cells enriched from blood (not recorded which). All receptors derive from a middle-aged man who had recovered from COVID-19.

This rearrangement joins TRBV5-1 to TRBJ2-1; 11 nucleotides agree with TRBD2. Germline V gene sequence: CDR1 SGHRS, CDR2 YFSETQ. This CDR3 region has 16 residues. V gave up 2 bases and J gave up 8 bases; unmatched junction bases: 9. CDR3 in DNA: TGCGCCAGCAGCTTTGTGCTAGCGGGGGGTCGTCATGAGCAGTTCTTC. Translation gives CASSFVLAGGRHEQFF.

The rearrangement joins TRBV5-6 to TRBJ2-1; D perhaps matches TRBD1 (5 bases). From germline, CDR1 is SGHDT and CDR2 YYEEEE. This CDR3 comprises 14 residues. V dropped 0 bases and J dropped 3 bases, with 7 bases sitting between them. CDR3: CASSLGGSYNEQFF. CDR3 coding DNA: TGTGCCAGCAGCTTGGGGGGCAGCTACAATGAGCAGTTCTTC.

The V call is TRBV6-5, the J call TRBJ1-2, with 10 nucleotides matching TRBD1. The CDR3 runs to 15 residues. Germline CDR1 MNHEY, CDR2 SVGAGI. The V and J ends lost 3 bases and 5 bases, in that order; junction bases with no gene match: 6. The CDR3 DNA reads TGTGCCAGCAGTTATTCCGGGACAGGGGTGTATGGCTACACCTTC. Translation: CASSYSGTGVYGYTF.

This clone was detected a few times. This chain connects TRBV5-4 to TRBJ1-1, with TRBD1 identical over 10 bases. The junction had 7 bases not matched to a gene; V was cut back by 4 bases and J by 4 bases. Germline-derived CDR1 and CDR2 are SGHNT and YYREEE (reference sequence). The CDR3 contains 15 residues. The CDR3 protein is CASSLDRGRGTEAFF. The DNA for the CDR3 is TGTGCCAGCAGCCTTGACAGGGGGCGGGGCACTGAAGCTTTCTTT.

The rearrangement joins TRBV4-1 to TRBJ1-1; D possibly corresponds to TRBD1 (5 bases). V lost 3 bases, J lost 0 bases, and 11 bases lay in between. Germline CDR1 reads MGHRA; CDR2 reads YSYEKL. The CDR3 is 15 residues long. Here the CDR3 reads CASSQVDSMNTEAFF. The CDR3, as DNA: TGCGCCAGCAGCCAGGTTGACAGCATGAACACTGAAGCTTTCTTT.

The V and J genes are TRBV30 and TRBJ1-2, with 8 bases matching TRBD1. The CDR3 spans 13 residues. Trimming at V came to 8 bases and at J to 6 bases, leaving 11 bases not matched to a gene. In germline, CDR1 is GTSNPN, CDR2 SVGIG (reference sequence). The CDR3 spells CAHYGQGHNGYTF. DNA for the CDR3: TGTGCCCACTACGGACAGGGTCATAATGGCTACACCTTC.

The chain links TRBV3-1 (or the pseudogene TRBV3-2) to TRBJ2-5, with TRBD2 identical over 11 bases. This CDR3 spans 18 amino acids. J was trimmed by 0 bases and V by 3 bases; bases with no gene match: 9. Looked up from germline, CDR1 is LGHDT and CDR2 is YNNKEL (reference sequence). CDR3 bases: TGTGCCAGCAGCCAGCTACCGCGGACTAGCGGGTACCAAGAGACCCAGTACTTC. This encodes CASSQLPRTSGYQETQYF.

The chain joins TRBV6-5 to TRBJ2-5, with D possibly TRBD1 on 6 matching bases. V dropped 8 bases and J dropped 2 bases, with 15 bases sitting between them. CDR1 MNHEY and CDR2 SVGAGI come from the germline V gene. The CDR3 has 14 amino acids. The CDR3 region has the DNA TGTGCCAGCGGAAAAACAGGGCGACAAGAGACCCAGTACTTC. Its protein is CASGKTGRQETQYF.

The rearrangement links TRBV4-1 to TRBJ1-4, with D tentatively TRBD1 (5 bases). The CDR3 runs 15 residues. V was clipped by 0 bases and J by 5 bases, with 10 bases between them. CDR1 is MGHRA, CDR2 YSYEKL, per germline. CDR3 sequence reads: CASSQERGVNEKLFF. CDR3 in DNA: TGCGCCAGCAGCCAAGAACGGGGGGTCAATGAAAAACTGTTTTTT.

This rearrangement joins TRBV3-1 (or the pseudogene TRBV3-2) to TRBJ2-1; D is ambiguous. The length of the CDR3 is 13 residues. Germline V gene data show CDR1 as LGHDT and CDR2 as YNNKEL (reference sequence). V was pared by 0 bases and J by 9 bases, with 9 bases between. Here the CDR3 reads CASSQDRSGEQFF. The CDR3 DNA sequence: TGTGCCAGCAGCCAAGATAGGAGTGGTGAGCAGTTCTTC.